This T cell receptor beta chain is drawn from a study of beta chain features in type 1 diabetes. As for the study in general: The samples had approximately 100,000,000 sorted cells examined in all. Study-wide results and limits: Across all four CD4+ subsets, people with type 1 diabetes showed modestly shorter TCRB CDR3s.

This clone was counted a few times. What it binds is not known. TCRB transcripts that were expressed got sequenced, as all of the isolated RNA had been reverse transcribed. The data were produced by immunoSEQ multiplex PCR, yet TCRdb's version contains in-frame clones alone and is incomplete. The table includes roughly 340,000 clones, roughly 12% detected once. The ends lost 4 bases at V and 4 bases at J; junction bases unmatched: 7. Germline loops: CDR1 LGHNA, CDR2 YSLEER. CDR3 length: 18 amino acids. The genes are TRBV4-3 and TRBJ2-6; TRBD2 matches at 13 bases. The source material was naive CD4+ T cells from blood. The clonotype was recovered from a woman between 18 and 29 years old with type 1 diabetes. As DNA, the CDR3 is TGCGCCAGCAGCCGCCGACTAGCGGGAGGCCGCGGGGCCAACGTCCTGACTTTC. It codes for CASSRRLAGGRGANVLTF.